This T cell receptor beta chain came from a study of T-cell reconstitution after alpha-beta-depleted transplantation in children. Germline V gene sequence: CDR1 SNHLY, CDR2 FYNNEI. Trimming cost V 8 bases and J 0 bases, with 8 bases left between them. The CDR3 is 13 amino acids. The TCRbeta library was prepared with unique molecular identifiers. TCRdb reprocessed the PCR reads with MiXCR, giving one entry per CDR3 protein. Of a few hundred thousand distinct CDR3 sequences in the sample, around a tenth were seen once. The chain combines TRBV2 with TRBJ1-5, with D uncertain. Specimen: PBMCs from the stem cell graft donor, collected from the stem cell graft. The sequence derives from a human donor who donated a stem cell graft to a child with acute lymphoblastic leukemia. The CDR3 DNA follows: TGTGCCAGCGCACGGTATAGCAATCAGCCCCAGCATTTT. Protein: CASARYSNQPQHF. The full variable domain, with the rest looked up from reference TRBV2 and TRBJ1-5, is EPEVTQTPSHQVTQMGQEVILRCVPISNHLYFYWYRQILGQKVEFLVSFYNNEISEKSEIFDDQFSVERPDGSNFTLKIRSTKLEDSAMYFCASARYSNQPQHFGDGTRLSIL.